This T cell receptor beta chain appears in the sequencing data of a study of Graves' ophthalmopathy and Graves' hyperthyroidism. Broader study findings: The study's model predicted ophthalmopathy progression at 65% to 71% sensitivity and 72.22% specificity.

This clonotype was seen many times. The antigen is undetermined. The CDR3 has 12 residues. J was trimmed by 6 bases and V by 10 bases; bases with no gene match: 8. The germline V gene encodes CDR1 MNHNS and CDR2 SASEGT. Absence of ophthalmopathy within 18 months of follow-up defined stable hyperthyroidism. Clinicians diagnosed using symptoms, serum thyroxine, TRAb, thyroid ultrasound and orbital computed tomography. For repertoire sequencing, the TCR beta CDR3 regions were amplified from RNA transcripts. The first-round RT-PCR employed HTBI primers together with the Qiagen OneStep RT-PCR kit. A multiplex PCR was then performed as the second round. TCRdb re-analysed the multiplex PCR reads in MiXCR, keeping a single row per CDR3 protein. The table lists about 620,000 distinct CDR3 sequences, 20% to 25% of them singletons.

This receptor was identified in a young woman with stable Graves' hyperthyroidism. Some clones in this sample may be carry-over from other donors' samples. The chain links TRBV6-1 to TRBJ1-1; TRBD1 matches 7 bases. The sequencing sample was made of peripheral blood. CDR3 coding DNA: TGTGCCACCAGGGGGGGTTTATCTGAAGCTTTCTTT. Encoded protein: CATRGGLSEAFF.